The 19 T cell receptor beta chains below all came from one sample that was sequenced in a study of blood T cell repertoires in COVID-19. Sequencing used immunoSEQ multiplex PCR; TCRdb keeps in-frame clones, though not all of them. Here the sample spans roughly 360,000 clones, around 87% being singletons. The sample comprised PBMCs or T cells enriched from blood (not recorded which). These receptors all stem from a man aged 30 to 45 who had recovered from COVID-19.

The V gene is TRBV7-2, the J gene TRBJ1-5; D is undetermined. There are 16 residues in the CDR3. Germline V gene data show CDR1 as SGHTA and CDR2 as FQGNSA. Between the trimmed V and J ends, which lost 5 bases and 2 bases, there was a span of 16 bases. The DNA for the CDR3 is TGTGCCAGCAGCCTCAAAGCCGGCGGAGGCAATCAGCCCCAGCATTTT. Protein product: CASSLKAGGGNQPQHF.

This clone was seen a single time. The chain combines TRBV7-6 with TRBJ1-5; TRBD1 matches 9 bases. CDR1 is SGHVS and CDR2 is FNYEAQ in the germline V gene. The trim removed 1 base at V and 5 bases at J, leaving 3 bases unmatched. This CDR3 region has 15 residues. The CDR3 nucleotides read TGTGCCAGCAGCTTAGGGACAGGGGTTCATCAGCCCCAGCATTTT. Residues: CASSLGTGVHQPQHF.

This chain joins TRBV5-8 and TRBJ1-1; 7 bases line up with TRBD1. CDR3 length: 16 amino acids. Trimming at V came to 3 bases and at J to 2 bases, leaving 10 bases not matched to a gene. Per the germline V gene, CDR1 is SGHTS and CDR2 is YDEGEE. Here the CDR3 reads CASSYVLDRTNTEAFF. CDR3 in DNA: TGTGCCAGCAGCTACGTTCTGGACAGGACTAACACTGAAGCTTTCTTT.

The chain joins TRBV19 to TRBJ2-7; D perhaps matches TRBD1 (7 bases). The germline V gene has CDR1 LNHDA and CDR2 SQIVND (reference sequence). Trimming pared 10 bases from V and 2 bases from J, leaving 15 bases between. The CDR3 spans 13 residues. As DNA, the CDR3 is TGTGCCACCGCGGGACAGAACCCCTACGAGCAGTACTTC. Protein product: CATAGQNPYEQYF. The whole variable domain, filled in from reference TRBV19 and TRBJ2-7, reads DGGITQSPKYLFRKEGQNVTLSCEQNLNHDAMYWYRQDPGQGLRLIYYSQIVNDFQKGDIAEGYSVSREKKESFPLTVTSAQKNPTAFYLCATAGQNPYEQYFGPGTRLTVT.

This chain uses TRBV11-2 with TRBJ1-4, with D unclear. The CDR3 is 15 amino acids. Germline CDR1 is SGHAT and CDR2 is FQNNGV. V was trimmed by 1 base and J by 5 bases, leaving 11 bases between them. CDR3 region: CASSLVDTENEKLFF. Written as DNA, the CDR3 is TGTGCCAGCAGCTTAGTAGATACAGAGAATGAAAAACTGTTTTTT.

V and J are TRBV2 and TRBJ2-3; no reliable D call. V was trimmed by 1 base and J by 0 bases, leaving 11 bases between them. CDR1 SNHLY and CDR2 FYNNEI come from the germline V gene. The length of the CDR3 is 16 residues. The CDR3 region is CASSEVPGHSTDTQYF. CDR3 in DNA: TGTGCCAGCAGTGAAGTTCCAGGCCACAGCACAGATACGCAGTATTTT.

The V gene is TRBV7-3, the J gene TRBJ1-1; no clear D. The germline V gene has CDR1 SGHTA and CDR2 FQGTGA. V was pared by 2 bases and J by 8 bases, with 12 bases between. The CDR3 has 13 residues. The CDR3 is CASSLLRGGEAFF. CDR3 nucleotides: TGTGCCAGCAGCTTACTCCGCGGCGGCGAAGCTTTCTTT.

The chain joins TRBV5-1 to TRBJ2-2; D remains ambiguous. The V gene lost 1 base and the J gene lost 3 bases, with 7 bases spanning the gap. The CDR3 spans 14 residues. In germline, CDR1 is SGHRS, CDR2 YFSETQ. In DNA form, the CDR3 reads TGCGCCAGCAGCTTGTTTCCGGACACCGGGGAGCTGTTTTTT. This sequence encodes CASSLFPDTGELFF.

This chain links TRBV7-9 with TRBJ1-2, with TRBD1 matching 7 bases. The CDR3 is made up of 15 amino acids. The J segment lost 8 bases and the V segment lost 7 bases, leaving 16 bases of the junction unmatched. Per the germline V gene, CDR1 is SEHNR and CDR2 is FQNEAQ (reference sequence). CDR3 residues: CASTRGQEARVGYTF. DNA of the CDR3: TGTGCCAGCACCCGCGGACAGGAGGCGCGAGTCGGCTACACCTTC.

This clone was recorded only once. Other DNA sequences of this sample code for an identical CDR3. The genes are TRBV9 and TRBJ1-5; weak D call: TRBD1 (5 bases). CDR3 length equals 13 residues. Germline V gives CDR1 SGDLS, CDR2 YYNGEE. Trimming took off 0 bases at V and 4 bases at J, with 5 bases between the two ends. The CDR3 protein is CASSVGQNQPQHF. The DNA for the CDR3 is TGTGCCAGCAGCGTAGGACAGAATCAGCCCCAGCATTTT.

This clone was found a few times. The rearrangement joins TRBV7-2 to TRBJ1-1; no clear D. CDR3 length: 16 residues. The germline V gene has CDR1 SGHTA and CDR2 FQGNSA. V was clipped by 4 bases and J by 0 bases, with 15 bases between them. The CDR3 here is CASSSPDWHLNTEAFF. The CDR3 DNA reads as TGTGCCAGCAGCTCACCAGACTGGCATTTGAACACTGAAGCTTTCTTT.

This clone has a single count. The chain carries TRBV27 and TRBJ1-1; TRBD1 agrees at 8 bases. Trimming took 6 bases from V and 4 from J; bases not matched to a gene: 4. The CDR3 contains 13 residues. Germline V CDR1 and CDR2: MNHEY, SMNVEV (reference sequence). The CDR3 protein is CASRPTGGTEAFF. CDR3 DNA sequence: TGTGCCAGCAGGCCTACAGGGGGCACTGAAGCTTTCTTT.

This clone was observed once. Other DNA variants within this sample encode the same CDR3. The CDR3 loop is CASSQRDRTDYGYTF. CDR3 DNA: TGTGCCAGCAGCCAGAGAGATAGAACAGACTATGGCTACACCTTC. V gene TRBV3-1 (or the pseudogene TRBV3-2) combines with J gene TRBJ1-2; D is ambiguous. This CDR3 region has 15 residues. Germline CDR1 and CDR2: LGHDT and YNNKEL (reference sequence). V was trimmed by 3 bases and J by 3 bases, leaving 14 bases between them.

The CDR3 is CASSEGQGFEKLFF. CDR3 sequence (DNA): TGTGCCAGCAGTGAAGGCCAGGGTTTTGAAAAACTGTTTTTT. The gene calls are TRBV25-1 and TRBJ1-4; D is perhaps TRBD1 (5 bases). The germline CDR1 and CDR2 sequences are MGHDK and SYGVNS. V lost 2 bases to trimming and J lost 7 bases, with 11 bases between them. The CDR3 extends over 14 amino acids.

The V gene is TRBV9, the J gene TRBJ1-2; no definite D call. The ends were cut back, 0 bases at V and 3 bases at J, with 9 bases in the middle. The CDR3 has 14 residues. CDR1 and CDR2 (germline): SGDLS, YYNGEE. The DNA for the CDR3 is TGTGCCAGCAGCGTAGGGGCGTCGGACTATGGCTACACCTTC. Translation gives CASSVGASDYGYTF.

Only a few counts were recorded for this clone. The chain uses TRBV2 and TRBJ1-2; no reliable D call. The V gene lost 5 bases and the J gene lost 0 bases, with 7 bases spanning the gap. Germline-derived CDR1 and CDR2 are SNHLY and FYNNEI. This CDR3 is built from 13 residues. The CDR3 reads CASSPGTNYGYTF. Written as DNA, the CDR3 is TGTGCCAGCAGTCCGGGGACTAACTATGGCTACACCTTC. The full variable domain, with the rest looked up from reference TRBV2 and TRBJ1-2, is EPEVTQTPSHQVTQMGQEVILRCVPISNHLYFYWYRQILGQKVEFLVSFYNNEISEKSEIFDDQFSVERPDGSNFTLKIRSTKLEDSAMYFCASSPGTNYGYTFGSGTRLTVV.

The chain couples TRBV7-8 to TRBJ1-4; D ambiguous. V gave up 8 bases and J gave up 5 bases, with 24 bases separating them. The CDR3 has 17 residues. Germline assignment: CDR1 SGHVS and CDR2 FQNEAQ. CDR3 sequence (DNA): TGTGCCAGCGGAGGATGGCAACCAGAAACATTGAATGAAAAACTGTTTTTT. It specifies CASGGWQPETLNEKLFF.

The chain joins TRBV5-1 to TRBJ2-3; TRBD2 is a possible D gene (6 bases). V shed 7 bases and J shed 2 bases, with 17 bases lying between them. Germline V gene lookup returns CDR1 SGHRS and CDR2 YFSETQ. This CDR3 has 15 amino acids. The CDR3 loop is CASGRVGGLTDTQYF. CDR3 coding DNA: TGCGCCAGCGGCAGGGTGGGGGGACTCACAGATACGCAGTATTTT. Drawing the rest from reference TRBV5-1 and TRBJ2-3, the complete variable domain is KAGVTQTPRYLIKTRGQQVTLSCSPISGHRSVSWYQQTPGQGLQFLFEYFSETQRNKGNFPGRFSGRQFSNSRSEMNVSTLELGDSALYLCASGRVGGLTDTQYFGPGTRLTVL.

The CDR3 nucleotides are TGTGCCAGCAGCATAACAGGGGTGCCCTATGGCTACACCTTC. Translating it yields CASSITGVPYGYTF. The chain couples TRBV6-5 to TRBJ1-2; TRBD1 aligns across 7 bases. The CDR3 extends over 14 amino acids. Looked up from germline, CDR1 is MNHEY and CDR2 is SVGAGI. Trimming cost V 6 bases and J 4 bases; bases outside gene matches: 8.